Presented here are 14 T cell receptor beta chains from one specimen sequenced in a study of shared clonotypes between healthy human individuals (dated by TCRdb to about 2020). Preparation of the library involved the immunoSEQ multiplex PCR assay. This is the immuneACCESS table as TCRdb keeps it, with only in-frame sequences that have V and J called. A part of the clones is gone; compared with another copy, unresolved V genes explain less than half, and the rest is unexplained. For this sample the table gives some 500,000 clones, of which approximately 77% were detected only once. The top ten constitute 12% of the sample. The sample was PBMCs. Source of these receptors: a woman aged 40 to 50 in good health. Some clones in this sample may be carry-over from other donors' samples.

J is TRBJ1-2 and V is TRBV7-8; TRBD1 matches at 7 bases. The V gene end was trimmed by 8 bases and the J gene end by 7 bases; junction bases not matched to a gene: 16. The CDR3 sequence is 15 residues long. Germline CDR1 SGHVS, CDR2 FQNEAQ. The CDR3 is CASGEGALTGRGYTF. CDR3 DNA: TGTGCCAGCGGGGAGGGGGCCCTGACAGGACGTGGCTACACCTTC. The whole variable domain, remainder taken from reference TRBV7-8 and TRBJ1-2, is GAGVSQSPRYKVAKRGQDVALRCDPISGHVSLFWYQQALGQGPEFLTYFQNEAQLDKSGLPSDRFFAERPEGSVSTLKIQRTQQEDSAVYLCASGEGALTGRGYTFGSGTRLTVV.

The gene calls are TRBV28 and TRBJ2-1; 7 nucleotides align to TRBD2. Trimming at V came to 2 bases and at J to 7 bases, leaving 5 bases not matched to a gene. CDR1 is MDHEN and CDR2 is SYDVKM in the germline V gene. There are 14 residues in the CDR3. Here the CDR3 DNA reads TGTGCCAGCAGTTTAGCGCGGGAGTTGAATGAGCAGTTCTTC. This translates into CASSLARELNEQFF. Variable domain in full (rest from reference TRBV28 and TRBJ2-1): DVKVTQSSRYLVKRTGEKVFLECVQDMDHENMFWYRQDPGLGLRLIYFSYDVKMKEKGDIPEGYSVSREKKERFSLILESASTNQTSMYLCASSLARELNEQFFGPGTRLTVL.

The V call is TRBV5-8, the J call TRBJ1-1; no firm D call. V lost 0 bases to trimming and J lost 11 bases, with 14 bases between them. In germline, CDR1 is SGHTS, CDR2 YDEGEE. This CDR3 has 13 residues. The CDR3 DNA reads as TGTGCCAGCAGCTTGGGGCAGAGGGATGAGGCTTTCTTT. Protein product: CASSLGQRDEAFF.

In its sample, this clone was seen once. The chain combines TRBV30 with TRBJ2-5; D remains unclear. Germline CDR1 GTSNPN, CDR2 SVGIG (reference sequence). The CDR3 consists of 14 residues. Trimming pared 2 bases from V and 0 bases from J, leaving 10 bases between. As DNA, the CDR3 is TGTGCCTGGAGTATGGGGAAGTACCAAGAGACCCAGTACTTC. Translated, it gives CAWSMGKYQETQYF.

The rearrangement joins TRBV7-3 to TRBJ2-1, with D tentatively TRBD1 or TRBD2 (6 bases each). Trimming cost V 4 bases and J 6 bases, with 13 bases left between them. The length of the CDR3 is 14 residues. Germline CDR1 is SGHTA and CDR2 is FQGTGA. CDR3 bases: TGTGCCAGCAGCTGGACCGGGGGCCTCAATGAGCAGTTCTTC. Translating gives CASSWTGGLNEQFF.

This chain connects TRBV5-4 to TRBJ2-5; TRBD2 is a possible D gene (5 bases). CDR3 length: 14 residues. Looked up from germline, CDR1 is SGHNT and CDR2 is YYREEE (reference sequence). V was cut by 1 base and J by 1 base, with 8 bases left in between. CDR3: CASSLNRGQETQYF. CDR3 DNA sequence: TGTGCCAGCAGCTTGAATCGGGGCCAAGAGACCCAGTACTTC.

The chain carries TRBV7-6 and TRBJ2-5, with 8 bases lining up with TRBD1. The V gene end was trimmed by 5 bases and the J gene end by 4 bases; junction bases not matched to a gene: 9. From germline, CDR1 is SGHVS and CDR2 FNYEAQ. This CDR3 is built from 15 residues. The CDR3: CASSTWTGLLETQYF. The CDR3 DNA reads TGTGCCAGCAGCACCTGGACAGGGCTTCTAGAGACCCAGTACTTC.

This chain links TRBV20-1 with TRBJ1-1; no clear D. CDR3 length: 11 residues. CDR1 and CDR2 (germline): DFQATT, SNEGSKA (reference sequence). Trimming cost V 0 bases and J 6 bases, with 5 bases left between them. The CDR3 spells CSARDPPEAFF. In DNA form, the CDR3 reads TGCAGTGCTAGAGATCCCCCTGAAGCTTTCTTT.

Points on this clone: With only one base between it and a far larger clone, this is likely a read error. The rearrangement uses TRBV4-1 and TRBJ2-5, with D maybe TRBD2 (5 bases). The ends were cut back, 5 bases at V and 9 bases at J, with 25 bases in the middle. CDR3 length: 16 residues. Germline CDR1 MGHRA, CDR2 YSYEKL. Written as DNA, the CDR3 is TGCGCCAGCAGCTCAAGCCCCTTGATAGGGAGTGGGGCCCAGTACTTC. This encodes CASSSSPLIGSGAQYF.

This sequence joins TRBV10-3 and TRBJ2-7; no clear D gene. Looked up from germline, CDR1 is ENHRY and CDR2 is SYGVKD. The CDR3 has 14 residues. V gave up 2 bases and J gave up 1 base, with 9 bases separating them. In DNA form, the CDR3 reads TGTGCCATCAGTGAGGCAACAGTGTCCTACGAGCAGTACTTC. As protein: CAISEATVSYEQYF.

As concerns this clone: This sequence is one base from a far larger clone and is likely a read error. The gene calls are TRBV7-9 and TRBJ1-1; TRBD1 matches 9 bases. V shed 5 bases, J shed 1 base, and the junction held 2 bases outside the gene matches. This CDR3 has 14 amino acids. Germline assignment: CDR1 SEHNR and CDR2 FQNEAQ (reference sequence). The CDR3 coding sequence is TGTGCCAGCAGCGCGGGACAGGGGAACACTGAAGCTTTCTTT. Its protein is CASSAGQGNTEAFF. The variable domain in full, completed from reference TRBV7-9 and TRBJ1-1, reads DTGVSQNPRHKITKRGQNVTFRCDPISEHNRLYWYRQTLGQGPEFLTYFQNEAQLEKSRLLSDRFSAERPKGSFSTLEIQRTEQGDSAMYLCASSAGQGNTEAFFGQGTRLTVV.

The CDR3 coding sequence is TGCAGCGTTGATAGCTGGGAATGGGGGAACACTGAAGCTTTCTTT. It encodes CSVDSWEWGNTEAFF. V usage is TRBV29-1 and J usage is TRBJ1-1; D not certain. The CDR3 totals 15 residues. Germline V gene lookup returns CDR1 SQVTM and CDR2 ANQGSEA. V lost 3 bases to trimming and J lost 1 base, with 15 bases between them.

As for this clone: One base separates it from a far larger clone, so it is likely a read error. CDR3 region: CAGRSTGAGELFF. The CDR3 bases are TGTGCCGGCAGGTCAACAGGGGCCGGGGAGCTGTTTTTT. The chain couples TRBV9 to TRBJ2-2; 7 nucleotides match TRBD1. CDR1 is SGDLS and CDR2 is YYNGEE in the germline V gene. CDR3 length: 13 amino acids.

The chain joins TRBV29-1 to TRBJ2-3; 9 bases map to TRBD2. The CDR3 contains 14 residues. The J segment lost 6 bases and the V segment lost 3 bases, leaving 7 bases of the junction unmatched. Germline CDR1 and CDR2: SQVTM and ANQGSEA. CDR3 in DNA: TGCAGCGTTGAGGCTAGCGGGATGAAGGATACGCAGTATTTT. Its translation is CSVEASGMKDTQYF.